This T cell receptor (beta chain) is drawn from a study of cytomegalovirus exposure and HLA in healthy donors. Findings and limits, study-wide: A later analysis revealed that TCR association rates differed between HLA loci, peaking at DRB1 and bottoming out at HLA-C. No immune exposure information besides CMV serostatus was available. Three chains tied to CMV proved CMV antigen-specific in vitro.

The PCR was carried out with 60 Vbeta primers and 13 Jbeta primers. Profiling relied on immunoSEQ multiplex PCR, and the TCRdb table lists in-frame clones only, not all of them. Of 100,000 or so clones in the sample, less than 75% were seen once. This clone was seen a few times. Its target is not known. Sequenced: PBMCs. This TCR derives from a woman younger than 45 in good health and CMV-seropositive.

CDR3 sequence reads: CASSLGVGTSGGSSYEQYF. DNA for the CDR3: TGCGCCAGCAGCTTGGGAGTTGGGACTAGCGGGGGGAGCTCCTACGAGCAGTACTTC. This chain uses TRBV5-1 with TRBJ2-7; 15 bases align to TRBD2. The junction had 7 bases not matched to a gene; V was cut back by 0 bases and J by 0 bases. The CDR3 is made up of 19 amino acids. Germline CDR1 and CDR2: SGHRS and YFSETQ.